This passage covers 19 T cell receptor beta chains from one sample sequenced in a study of T cell changes during pregnancy in multiple sclerosis. Some clones are missing from TCRdb's copy, which holds only in-frame ones; the method was immunoSEQ multiplex PCR. The table has 50,000 to 60,000 clones, 85% to 90% seen once; the top ten hold 0.45% to 0.65%. This material consisted of CD4+ T cells from peripheral blood mononuclear cells, taken in the first trimester of pregnancy. The origin of the receptors is a female donor with multiple sclerosis, enrolled in a pregnancy study.

The V gene is TRBV9, the J gene TRBJ2-7; 7 bases agree with TRBD2. The junction had 5 bases not matched to a gene; V was cut back by 1 base and J by 1 base. CDR1 SGDLS and CDR2 YYNGEE come from the germline V gene. The CDR3 has 15 residues. This CDR3 reads CASSVFPGLSYEQYF. As DNA, the CDR3 is TGTGCCAGCAGCGTATTCCCGGGACTATCCTACGAGCAGTACTTC.

V is TRBV6-6 and J is TRBJ2-5, with 8 bases matching TRBD2. Trimming at V came to 2 bases and at J to 4 bases, leaving 9 bases not matched to a gene. There are 16 residues in the CDR3. Germline CDR1 is MNHNY and CDR2 is SVGAGI (reference sequence). The CDR3 bases are TGTGCCAGCAGTTACGTCCCAGCGGGAGTGTCAGAGACCCAGTACTTC. Translating it yields CASSYVPAGVSETQYF.

Turning to this clone: Additional DNA sequences in this sample encode the identical CDR3. The J gene is TRBJ2-7, the V gene TRBV28, with TRBD1 as a possible D gene (6 bases). Trimming removed 7 bases at V and 4 bases at J, with 17 bases between. Germline CDR1 is MDHEN and CDR2 is SYDVKM. This CDR3 has 14 residues. In DNA, the CDR3 is TGTGCCAGCATTCAGACAGGACGCCTATACGAGCAGTACTTC. Encoded protein: CASIQTGRLYEQYF.

V usage is TRBV6-1 and J usage is TRBJ2-3; 12 nucleotides agree with TRBD2. This CDR3 comprises 15 residues. Losses at the gene ends were 2 bases for V and 5 bases for J; bases not matched to a gene: 2. Germline loops: CDR1 MNHNS, CDR2 SASEGT. In DNA, the CDR3 is TGTGCCAGCAGTGAACTAGCGGGAGGGCTAGATACGCAGTATTTT. It translates to CASSELAGGLDTQYF.

This clone has just one count. The rearrangement links TRBV5-1 to TRBJ2-5; D remains ambiguous. Per the germline V gene, CDR1 is SGHRS and CDR2 is YFSETQ. V was trimmed by 0 bases and J by 5 bases, leaving 11 bases between them. This CDR3 comprises 14 residues. CDR3 coding DNA: TGCGCCAGCAGCTTGGGGTCACGGAGTGAGACCCAGTACTTC. Amino acids: CASSLGSRSETQYF.

V is TRBV29-1 and J is TRBJ2-3; TRBD1 matches 10 bases. The V gene end was trimmed by 6 bases and the J gene end by 0 bases; junction bases not matched to a gene: 12. This CDR3 spans 17 amino acids. Germline V gene data show CDR1 as SQVTM and CDR2 as ANQGSEA. The CDR3: CSVTVTDRGPSTDTQYF. CDR3 DNA sequence: TGCAGCGTCACCGTAACCGACAGGGGGCCAAGCACAGATACGCAGTATTTT.

V gene TRBV4-1 combines with J gene TRBJ2-6, with D tentatively TRBD2 (5 bases). The CDR3 runs 15 residues. The V gene's germline CDR1 is MGHRA and CDR2 YSYEKL. Trimming shortened V by 1 base and J by 1 base, and 5 bases separated the two germline ends. For the CDR3, the DNA is TGCGCCAGCAGCCAAGCGGGATCTGGGGCCAACGTCCTGACTTTC. Amino acids: CASSQAGSGANVLTF.

The rearrangement uses TRBV6-1 and TRBJ2-2, with D possibly TRBD2 on 6 matching bases. V dropped 2 bases and J dropped 5 bases, with 15 bases sitting between them. The CDR3 covers 16 residues. Per the germline V gene, CDR1 is MNHNS and CDR2 is SASEGT. Here the CDR3 DNA reads TGTGCCAGCAGTGAACGGAGGGGCAGCGGGACCGGGGAGCTGTTTTTT. Translation gives CASSERRGSGTGELFF.

This rearrangement joins TRBV6-1 to TRBJ1-5; no firm D call. V lost 6 bases and J lost 5, with 11 bases in between. Germline V gene lookup returns CDR1 MNHNS and CDR2 SASEGT. CDR3 length: 13 amino acids. The CDR3 DNA reads TGTGCCAGCAGCCCAGACGGGTATCAGCCCCAGCATTTT. Its protein is CASSPDGYQPQHF.

Only a few counts were recorded for this clone. The genes are TRBV5-6 and TRBJ2-1, with D possibly being TRBD2 (6 bases). Looked up from germline, CDR1 is SGHDT and CDR2 is YYEEEE. This CDR3 contains 14 residues. V was pared by 0 bases and J by 5 bases, with 9 bases between. The CDR3 DNA sequence: TGTGCCAGCAGCTTGGTTGGAGGGGACAATGAGCAGTTCTTC. It is translated as CASSLVGGDNEQFF.

This sequence joins TRBV9 and TRBJ1-6; 8 bases align to TRBD1. Per germline, CDR1 SGDLS and CDR2 YYNGEE. V was clipped by 4 bases and J by 9 bases; unmatched bases: 9. CDR3 size: 15 residues. CDR3 protein: CASSPRTGSFSPLHF. The CDR3 DNA reads TGTGCCAGCAGCCCACGGACAGGGTCGTTTTCACCCCTCCACTTT.

This clone showed up just once. The V gene is TRBV4-1, the J gene TRBJ2-7; D is uncertain. V was cut by 0 bases and J by 6 bases, with 9 bases left in between. CDR1 MGHRA and CDR2 YSYEKL come from the germline V gene. The CDR3 contains 13 residues. Written as DNA, the CDR3 is TGCGCCAGCAGCCAAGATCATCCCGGCGAGCAGTACTTC. It yields the protein CASSQDHPGEQYF.

The chain is built from TRBV11-3 and TRBJ2-1; 14 nucleotides align to TRBD2. J gave up 8 bases and V 8 bases, and 14 bases lay outside the gene matches. Germline V gene lookup returns CDR1 SGHNT and CDR2 YENEEA. This CDR3 comprises 17 residues. CDR3 protein: CASSKTSGGARVDEQFF. CDR3 bases: TGTGCCAGCTCGAAGACTAGCGGGGGGGCCAGGGTCGATGAGCAGTTCTTC.

This clone has only one observation. The chain carries TRBV7-3 and TRBJ2-1; TRBD2 agrees at 8 bases. The junction had 7 bases not matched to a gene; V was cut back by 2 bases and J by 7 bases. Germline V gives CDR1 SGHTA, CDR2 FQGTGA. CDR3 size: 15 residues. In DNA, the CDR3 is TGTGCCAGCAGCTTAGGTAGCGGGACGTGGAATGAGCAGTTCTTC. This encodes CASSLGSGTWNEQFF.

V usage is TRBV4-2 and J usage is TRBJ1-5, with D possibly TRBD1 on 6 matching bases. The CDR3 extends over 15 amino acids. Germline lookup yields CDR1 LGHNA and CDR2 YNFKEQ. V lost 4 bases to trimming and J lost 2 bases, with 12 bases between them. The CDR3 region has the DNA TGTGCCAGCAGCCGGGACAAAGGGGGCAATCAGCCCCAGCATTTT. Encoded protein: CASSRDKGGNQPQHF.

This clone was observed once. This rearrangement joins TRBV7-2 to TRBJ2-3; a possible D gene is TRBD1 (5 bases). The CDR3 extends over 15 amino acids. CDR1 is SGHTA, CDR2 FQGNSA, per germline. V dropped 3 bases and J dropped 3 bases, with 13 bases sitting between them. CDR3 DNA sequence: TGTGCCAGCAGCTTCTCCAGGGCCCTTACAGATACGCAGTATTTT. It codes for CASSFSRALTDTQYF.

V and J are TRBV6-5 and TRBJ2-3, with D perhaps matching TRBD1 (6 bases). V was pared by 2 bases and J by 7 bases, with 13 bases between. This CDR3 has 14 amino acids. Per germline, CDR1 MNHEY and CDR2 SVGAGI. The CDR3 bases are TGTGCCAGCAGTTACGAGGCAGGGGTAAATACGCAGTATTTT. It specifies CASSYEAGVNTQYF.

This chain joins TRBV29-1 and TRBJ2-1; 9 bases match TRBD1. With 7 bases clipped from V and 0 bases from J, the junction kept 7 bases outside the gene matches. Germline V gives CDR1 SQVTM, CDR2 ANQGSEA. There are 15 residues in the CDR3. The CDR3: CSAARDRASYNEQFF. CDR3 sequence (DNA): TGCAGCGCCGCGAGGGACAGGGCCTCCTACAATGAGCAGTTCTTC.

The CDR3 coding sequence is TGTGCCAGCAGCTTGCCCCCCGGGCGGGCCCACATGCACTACGAGCAGTACTTC. Translating it yields CASSLPPGRAHMHYEQYF. The chain joins TRBV5-4 to TRBJ2-7; D possibly corresponds to TRBD2 (5 bases). This CDR3 is built from 18 residues. V shed 1 base and J shed 3 bases, with 23 bases lying between them. Per germline, CDR1 SGHNT and CDR2 YYREEE (reference sequence). The variable domain in full, with the rest retrieved from reference TRBV5-4 and TRBJ2-7, is ETGVTQSPTHLIKTRGQQVTLRCSSQSGHNTVSWYQQALGQGPQFIFQYYREEENGRGNFPPRFSGLQFPNYSSELNVNALELDDSALYLCASSLPPGRAHMHYEQYFGPGTRLTVT.